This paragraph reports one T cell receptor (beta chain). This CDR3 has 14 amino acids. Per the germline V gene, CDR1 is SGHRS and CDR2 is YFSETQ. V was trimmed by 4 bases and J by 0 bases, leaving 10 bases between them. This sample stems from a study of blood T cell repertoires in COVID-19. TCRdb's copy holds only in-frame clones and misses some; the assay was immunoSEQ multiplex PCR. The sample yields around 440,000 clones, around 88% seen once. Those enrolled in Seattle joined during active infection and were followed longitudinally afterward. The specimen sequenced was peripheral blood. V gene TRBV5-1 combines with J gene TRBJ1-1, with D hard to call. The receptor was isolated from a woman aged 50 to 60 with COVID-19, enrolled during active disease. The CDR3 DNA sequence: TGCGCCAGCAGCCTGAGAACCATGAACACTGAAGCTTTCTTT. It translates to CASSLRTMNTEAFF.